The rows below give T cell receptor beta chains drawn from one sample of a study of CD8+CD57+ T cells in acquired aplastic anemia. TCRdb used MiXCR to reprocess the reads, holding one entry per CDR3 protein. The sample carries 150,000 to 200,000 distinct CDR3 sequences, around 40% recorded once. The sample consisted of sorted CD4+, CD8+, or CD8+CD57+ T cells (not recorded which) from PBMCs. These receptors originate from a human donor in good health. Each CDR3 is given with its conserved first and last residue. D genes are given only for firm matches. Some rows mark clone size as missing; the rest say once, few, many or name a class of expanded clone.

-,TRBJ2-7,TRBV12-3/TRBV12-4,TRBD1,CASSPGTGEAYEQYF,TGTGCCAGCAGCCCTGGGACAGGGGAAGCCTACGAGCAGTACTTC
-,TRBJ1-2,TRBV10-3,-,CAISDGHNYGYTF,TGTGCCATCAGTGACGGTCATAACTATGGCTACACCTTC
many,TRBJ1-1,TRBV7-2,-,CASRGSMNTEAFF,TGTGCCAGCAGGGGCTCCATGAACACTGAAGCTTTCTTT
-,TRBJ2-7,TRBV20-1,-,CSATDSGVTSYEQYF,TGCAGTGCTACGGATAGCGGCGTTACCTCCTACGAGCAGTACTTC
-,TRBJ1-5,TRBV4-1,TRBD1,CASSQGTGAGGNQPQHF,TGCGCCAGCAGCCAAGGGACGGGCGCAGGGGGAAATCAGCCCCAGCATTTT
-,TRBJ2-2,TRBV12-3/TRBV12-4,-,CASSFAGGYTGELFF,TGTGCCAGCAGTTTCGCAGGAGGGTACACCGGGGAGCTGTTTTTT
once,TRBJ1-1,TRBV13,-,CASSFLGEAFF,TGTGCCAGCAGCTTTCTGGGTGAAGCTTTCTTT
-,TRBJ1-2,TRBV19,-,CASSKRGSHFYGYTF,TGTGCCAGTAGTAAGAGAGGATCTCATTTCTATGGCTACACCTTC
many,TRBJ2-3,TRBV2,-,CASSGGTSAADTQYF,TGTGCCAGCAGTGGGGGGACTTCGGCCGCAGATACGCAGTATTTT
many,TRBJ1-1,TRBV4-1,-,CASSFNPRGTEAFF,TGCGCCAGCAGCTTCAACCCCAGGGGCACTGAAGCTTTCTTT
-,TRBJ2-7,TRBV5-4,-,CASSQGGNEQYF,TGTGCCAGCAGCCAGGGGGGGAACGAGCAGTACTTC
-,TRBJ2-5,TRBV12-5,-,CASGLRTGAEGRETQYF,TGTGCTAGTGGTTTGAGAACCGGTGCGGAGGGGAGGGAGACCCAGTACTTC
many,TRBJ2-3,TRBV5-1,TRBD2,CASSLLSGGITDTQYF,TGCGCCAGCAGCTTGCTTTCGGGAGGCATCACAGATACGCAGTATTTT
many,TRBJ1-1,TRBV19,-,CASNRFYRSGTEAFF,TGTGCCAGTAACAGATTCTATCGAAGCGGCACTGAAGCTTTCTTT
-,TRBJ1-1,TRBV2,TRBD1,CASRETGRAFF,TGCGCCAGCAGAGAGACAGGGAGGGCTTTCTTT
many,TRBJ1-2,TRBV7-3,-,CASTLGFGYTF,TGTGCCAGCACCCTGGGTTTTGGCTACACCTTC
-,TRBJ1-5,TRBV7-2,TRBD1,CASSTLTGPGQPQHF,TGTGCCAGCAGCACCTTGACAGGGCCTGGCCAGCCCCAGCATTTT
few,TRBJ1-1,TRBV6-1,-,CASSESIDTEAFF,TGTGCCAGCAGTGAAAGTATTGACACTGAAGCTTTCTTT
few,TRBJ2-2,TRBV15,-,CATSRGGQTNTGELFF,TGTGCCACCAGCAGAGGTGGACAGACGAACACCGGGGAGCTGTTTTTT
-,TRBJ2-7,TRBV27,TRBD2,CASSPSSGRLGYEQYF,TGTGCCAGCAGTCCTAGTAGCGGGAGGCTTGGCTACGAGCAGTACTTC
many,TRBJ1-5,TRBV19,-,CASRTTRRANQPQHF,TGTGCCAGTAGAACTACGAGACGGGCAAATCAGCCCCAGCATTTT
few,TRBJ2-3,TRBV6-2/TRBV6-3,TRBD2,CASRTGTKFTQYF,TGTGCCAGCAGAACCGGGACTAAATTTACGCAGTATTTT
-,TRBJ1-2,TRBV29-1,-,CSVEGRDGYTF,TGCAGCGTTGAGGGACGCGATGGCTACACCTTC
-,TRBJ2-5,TRBV20-1,-,CSAPSQQETQYF,TGCAGTGCTCCCTCCCAGCAAGAGACCCAGTACTTC
-,TRBJ1-2,TRBV25-1,TRBD1,CASNRGGSSYTF,TGTGCCAGCAACAGGGGAGGTAGTAGCTACACCTTC
-,TRBJ1-1,TRBV20-1,TRBD1,CSVRQGTNTEAFF,TGCAGTGTACGACAGGGAACGAACACTGAAGCTTTCTTT
many,TRBJ2-2,TRBV5-1,-,CASQAGNTGELFF,TGCGCCAGTCAAGCGGGGAACACCGGGGAGCTGTTTTTT
-,TRBJ1-2,TRBV29-1,TRBD1,CSATRTGGGYGYTF,TGCAGCGCCACTCGGACAGGGGGCGGCTATGGCTACACCTTC
many,TRBJ2-1,TRBV7-2,TRBD2,CASSSNSGVEQFF,TGTGCCAGCAGCTCAAATAGCGGGGTCGAGCAGTTCTTC
-,TRBJ1-1,TRBV2,-,CASRWGVGDNEAFF,TGTGCCAGCAGATGGGGGGTCGGAGACAATGAAGCTTTCTTT
many,TRBJ2-7,TRBV20-1,TRBD2,CSADPGTRSYEQYF,TGCAGTGCTGACCCCGGGACTAGATCCTACGAGCAGTACTTC
many,TRBJ2-2,TRBV5-1,-,CASSFNSGELFF,TGCGCCAGCAGCTTTAACAGCGGGGAGCTGTTTTTT
-,TRBJ2-3,TRBV12-3/TRBV12-4,-,CASSLDPGTQCF,TGTGCCAGCAGTTTGGATCCAGGGACGCAGTGTTTT
-,TRBJ1-1,TRBV2,-,CASSGPGGTEAFF,TGTGCCAGCAGTGGACCGGGGGGCACTGAAGCTTTCTTT
many,TRBJ2-5,TRBV15,-,CATSRDRDKEETQYF,TGTGCCACCAGCAGAGATCGAGACAAGGAAGAGACCCAGTACTTC
-,TRBJ2-3,TRBV10-2,TRBD2,CASSELAGGSTDTQYF,TGCGCCAGTAGTGAGCTAGCGGGGGGCAGCACAGATACGCAGTATTTT
-,TRBJ2-7,TRBV29-1,-,CSVEDREGASSHEQYF,TGCAGCGTTGAAGATCGGGAGGGGGCGTCTTCCCACGAGCAGTACTTC
many,TRBJ1-1,TRBV7-9,-,CASSLEPKAEAFF,TGTGCCAGCAGCTTAGAACCCAAGGCTGAAGCTTTCTTT
-,TRBJ1-4,TRBV5-1,TRBD1,CASSLAGTGREKLFF,TGCGCCAGCAGCTTGGCAGGGACAGGGCGTGAAAAACTGTTTTTT
many,TRBJ2-1,TRBV6-5,TRBD1,CASITGQRNNEQFF,TGTGCCAGCATTACGGGACAGAGGAACAATGAGCAGTTCTTC
many,TRBJ1-4,TRBV2,-,CASRAEAGAQEKLFF,TGTGCCAGCAGGGCCGAGGCAGGGGCGCAAGAAAAACTGTTTTTT
-,TRBJ1-5,TRBV4-1,-,CASSPPGLLGNQPQHF,TGCGCCAGCAGTCCCCCGGGACTGCTTGGCAATCAGCCCCAGCATTTT
many,TRBJ1-3,TRBV4-3,-,CASSQDPGRGNTIYF,TGCGCCAGCAGCCAAGATCCGGGACGGGGAAACACCATATATTTT
-,TRBJ2-7,TRBV5-1,-,CASSFLVGVGYEQYF,TGCGCCAGCAGCTTCCTCGTGGGGGTGGGTTACGAGCAGTACTTC
-,TRBJ1-1,TRBV7-9,-,CASSLRGEAFF,TGTGCCAGCAGCTTACGAGGGGAAGCTTTCTTT
-,TRBJ2-5,TRBV20-1,-,CSAQRRGQAETQYF,TGCAGTGCTCAAAGGAGGGGGCAGGCGGAGACCCAGTACTTC